Presented here are 9 T cell receptor beta chains from one specimen sequenced in a study of blood T cell repertoires in COVID-19. Using immunoSEQ multiplex PCR, the repertoire was profiled, and TCRdb retains in-frame clones only, with some absent. The repertoire holds some 400,000 clones, with 80% to 90% as singletons. Input material: PBMCs or T cells enriched from blood (not recorded which). Every receptor here comes from a man aged 25-40 years who had recovered from COVID-19.

The chain combines TRBV5-4 with TRBJ1-2, with 8 positions matching TRBD1. The V segment lost 4 bases and the J segment 0 bases; nucleotides outside the gene matches: 5. The germline CDR1 and CDR2 sequences are SGHNT and YYREEE (reference sequence). CDR3 length: 15 residues. The CDR3 loop reads CASSPTGEPNYGYTF. Here the CDR3 DNA reads TGTGCCAGCAGCCCGACAGGGGAACCTAACTATGGCTACACCTTC.

This chain links TRBV11-2 with TRBJ2-1; 7 positions agree with TRBD2. Unmatched junction bases numbered 7, after V lost 5 bases and J lost 3 bases. CDR3 length equals 15 residues. CDR1 is SGHAT, CDR2 FQNNGV, per germline. In DNA, the CDR3 is TGTGCCAGCAGCCCCGGGAGGTCGGTCTACAATGAGCAGTTCTTC. Amino acid sequence: CASSPGRSVYNEQFF.

The CDR3, as DNA: TGTGCCAGCAGCACCCTAGCGGGAGTCGGCAATGAGCAGTTCTTC. It yields the protein CASSTLAGVGNEQFF. V and J are TRBV9 and TRBJ2-1, with TRBD2 identical over 10 bases. CDR3 length equals 15 residues. CDR1 and CDR2 (germline): SGDLS, YYNGEE. The junction had 7 bases not matched to a gene; V was cut back by 4 bases and J by 6 bases.

The chain uses TRBV4-2 and TRBJ1-2; the D gene is possibly TRBD1 (6 bases). This CDR3 has 15 residues. With 0 bases removed from V and 3 bases from J, the gap between germline ends came to 11 bases. The V gene's germline CDR1 is LGHNA and CDR2 YNFKEQ. In nucleotides, the CDR3 is TGTGCCAGCAGCCAAGATAAGGGGGTTTACTATGGCTACACCTTC. Translated: CASSQDKGVYYGYTF.

V usage is TRBV30 and J usage is TRBJ2-7, with 9 bases that match TRBD1. The CDR3 is 14 residues long. CDR1 GTSNPN and CDR2 SVGIG come from the germline V gene (reference sequence). The V gene end was trimmed by 1 base and the J gene end by 5 bases; junction bases not matched to a gene: 6. CDR3 sequence (DNA): TGTGCCTGGAGTGACGGGACAGGGACCCACGAGCAGTACTTC. Protein sequence: CAWSDGTGTHEQYF.

This chain links TRBV24-1 with TRBJ1-1; D is possibly TRBD1 (5 bases). Trimming removed 4 bases from V and 1 base from J, with 33 bases in between. This CDR3 contains 22 residues. Germline CDR1 KGHDR, CDR2 SFDVKD. CDR3 sequence: CATSDDPELWDFLLVRNTEAFF. CDR3 sequence (DNA): TGTGCCACCAGTGACGACCCGGAGTTATGGGACTTCCTTTTAGTTAGGAACACTGAAGCTTTCTTT.

The CDR3 protein is CASSQRDSNYGYTF. CDR3 bases: TGTGCCAGCAGTCAAAGGGACAGCAACTATGGCTACACCTTC. The chain couples TRBV6-5 to TRBJ1-2, with 7 bases matching TRBD1. V was pared by 5 bases and J by 2 bases, with 5 bases of the junction left unmatched. Germline V lookup: CDR1 MNHEY, CDR2 SVGAGI. CDR3 length: 14 amino acids.

Notes on this clone: Other DNA variants within this sample encode the same CDR3. The chain's CDR3 is CASSRDRGYEQYF. The CDR3 bases are TGTGCCAGTAGCAGGGACAGGGGGTACGAGCAGTACTTC. This chain uses TRBV19 with TRBJ2-7, with 11 bases identical to TRBD1. Germline loops: CDR1 LNHDA, CDR2 SQIVND (reference sequence). V lost 6 bases, J lost 4 bases, and 2 bases stayed unmatched. CDR3 length: 13 residues.

This clone came up a few times. The chain is built from TRBV7-9 and TRBJ1-3; D gene uncertain. Germline V gene lookup returns CDR1 SEHNR and CDR2 FQNEAQ (reference sequence). This CDR3 spans 16 amino acids. The V end was cut by 2 bases, the J end by 0 bases, with 11 bases between. The CDR3 DNA is TGTGCCAGCAGCTTACGATCGGGGAGCTCTGGAAACACCATATATTTT. Translating gives CASSLRSGSSGNTIYF.